Below are 31 T cell receptor beta chains sequenced from a single sample in a study of T cell responses to AZD1222 COVID-19 vaccine. TCRdb's table, derived via immunoSEQ multiplex PCR, lists solely in-frame clones and lacks some. This table holds 130,000 to 150,000 clones, 92% found once. The material sequenced was peripheral blood, taken on day 0 of AZD1222 vaccination. The receptors shown here come from an adult in good health.

The V gene is TRBV6-2 or TRBV6-3, the J gene TRBJ2-7, with D perhaps matching TRBD1 (6 bases). The length of the CDR3 is 13 residues. CDR1 is MNHEY, CDR2 SVGEGT, per germline. The ends were cut back, 0 bases at V and 6 bases at J, with 9 bases in the middle. The chain's CDR3 is CASSYSTGPEQYF. The DNA for the CDR3 is TGTGCCAGCAGTTACTCGACAGGTCCCGAGCAGTACTTC.

The chain has TRBV3-1 (or the pseudogene TRBV3-2) and TRBJ1-5; 10 bases map to TRBD1. This CDR3 contains 17 residues. J gave up 3 bases and V 4 bases, and 9 bases lay outside the gene matches. Looked up from germline, CDR1 is LGHDT and CDR2 is YNNKEL (reference sequence). The CDR3 here is CASSPTRQGAVNQPQHF. The CDR3 DNA follows: TGTGCCAGCAGCCCCACCCGACAGGGGGCCGTCAATCAGCCCCAGCATTTT.

The chain recombines TRBV12-3 or TRBV12-4 with TRBJ1-2; D gene ambiguous. The CDR3 runs 13 residues. Deletions cut 5 bases from V and 5 bases from J, with 12 bases between. The CDR3 DNA sequence: TGTGCCAGCAGTAGGGAGGGAGGGTATGGCTACACCTTC. Translated: CASSREGGYGYTF.

This chain joins TRBV28 and TRBJ1-4; D gene uncertain. The germline V and J ends were trimmed by 3 bases and 8 bases, with 7 bases remaining between them. CDR1 is MDHEN and CDR2 is SYDVKM in the germline V gene. This CDR3 region has 12 residues. In nucleotides, the CDR3 is TGTGCCAGCAGTTTCGAGCGGGAAAAACTGTTTTTT. Amino acids: CASSFEREKLFF.

V gene TRBV4-1 combines with J gene TRBJ1-6; D gene unclear. The CDR3 loop spans 14 amino acids. Germline loops: CDR1 MGHRA, CDR2 YSYEKL. V was shortened by 7 bases and J by 11 bases, with 18 bases between the two germline ends. CDR3 loop: CASTPDVRYPPLHF. As DNA, the CDR3 is TGCGCCAGCACCCCGGACGTCCGATATCCACCCCTCCACTTT.

The chain combines TRBV10-3 with TRBJ2-6; D is ambiguous. CDR3 length equals 19 residues. The ends were cut back, 8 bases at V and 0 bases at J, with 23 bases in the middle. Germline assignment: CDR1 ENHRY and CDR2 SYGVKD. CDR3 sequence reads: CAISSLGNPIHSGANVLTF. CDR3 DNA sequence: TGTGCCATCTCCTCCCTAGGGAACCCCATCCACTCTGGGGCCAACGTCCTGACTTTC.

The chain joins TRBV19 to TRBJ1-5; 9 bases are a match to TRBD1. Germline trimming cut 5 bases from V and 8 bases from J; bases unmatched to any gene: 10. In germline, CDR1 is LNHDA, CDR2 SQIVND (reference sequence). The CDR3 extends over 15 amino acids. The CDR3 here is CASSDPTGGVEPQHF. Here the CDR3 DNA reads TGTGCCAGTAGTGATCCGACAGGGGGTGTGGAGCCCCAGCATTTT.

The chain links TRBV3-1 (or the pseudogene TRBV3-2) to TRBJ2-5; D is unresolved. Looked up from germline, CDR1 is LGHDT and CDR2 is YNNKEL (reference sequence). V lost 4 bases and J 5 bases, leaving 8 bases between the germline ends. The CDR3 is made up of 12 amino acids. The CDR3 nucleotides read TGTGCCAGCAGCCCCCGTGCGGAGACCCAGTACTTC. Translating gives CASSPRAETQYF.

The V call is TRBV12-3 or TRBV12-4, the J call TRBJ1-5; D is unclear. This CDR3 is built from 12 residues. The V and J ends lost 0 bases and 7 bases respectively, with 4 bases between them. CDR3 nucleotides: TGTGCCAGCAGTTTAGCGTGGCAGCCCCAGCATTTT. It translates to CASSLAWQPQHF.

The chain recombines TRBV10-3 with TRBJ2-2; 11 bases fit TRBD2. J was trimmed by 9 bases and V by 5 bases; bases with no gene match: 5. The CDR3 covers 14 residues. Germline assignment: CDR1 ENHRY and CDR2 SYGVKD. CDR3 in amino acids: CAISLAGGPWELFF. DNA of the CDR3: TGTGCCATCAGTTTAGCGGGGGGGCCCTGGGAGCTGTTTTTT.

The chain couples TRBV19 to TRBJ1-2; perhaps TRBD1 as D (5 bases). Germline CDR1 and CDR2: LNHDA and SQIVND (reference sequence). Trimming took 4 bases from V and 8 from J, leaving 11 bases between them. This CDR3 has 12 amino acids. CDR3 region: CASSTGAGGYTF. DNA for the CDR3: TGTGCCAGTAGTACCGGGGCTGGGGGCTACACCTTC.

The CDR3 is CSVEDGMENIQYF. DNA of the CDR3: TGCAGCGTTGAGGATGGTATGGAAAACATTCAGTACTTC. J is TRBJ2-4 and V is TRBV29-1; D ambiguous. CDR1 SQVTM and CDR2 ANQGSEA come from the germline V gene. Deletions cut 3 bases from V and 5 bases from J, with 11 bases between. This CDR3 comprises 13 residues.

The chain recombines TRBV7-2 with TRBJ1-1; D is ambiguous. The CDR3 runs 14 residues. Germline CDR1 SGHTA, CDR2 FQGNSA. Deletions cut 1 base from V and 6 bases from J, with 12 bases between. For the CDR3, the DNA is TGTGCCAGCAGCTTAGAAAGTGTTTCGGCTGAAGCTTTCTTT. It specifies CASSLESVSAEAFF.

To note about this clone: Distinct nucleotide sequences in the sample also encode this CDR3. This chain joins TRBV3-1 (or the pseudogene TRBV3-2) and TRBJ2-2, with D hard to call. The germline V and J ends were trimmed by 1 base and 2 bases, with 8 bases remaining between them. The CDR3 is 15 residues long. Germline V gives CDR1 LGHDT, CDR2 YNNKEL (reference sequence). CDR3 coding DNA: TGTGCCAGCAGCCAAGGAACAGTTAACACCGGGGAGCTGTTTTTT. It specifies CASSQGTVNTGELFF.

The count of this clone is one. The rearrangement joins TRBV10-1 to TRBJ2-3, with 9 bases that match TRBD2. CDR1 WNHNN and CDR2 SYGVQD come from the germline V gene (reference sequence). There are 15 residues in the CDR3. With 0 bases clipped from V and 11 bases from J, the junction kept 9 bases outside the gene matches. CDR3 residues: CASSESGRFSGGQYF. For the CDR3, the DNA is TGCGCCAGCAGTGAGTCAGGGCGGTTTAGCGGGGGGCAGTATTTT.

This chain connects TRBV28 to TRBJ1-1, with no clear D. Germline V gene sequence: CDR1 MDHEN, CDR2 SYDVKM. Trimming took off 5 bases at V and 7 bases at J, with 17 bases between the two ends. This CDR3 has 14 residues. CDR3 loop: CASSVVQLWNEAFF. CDR3 nucleotides: TGTGCCAGCAGTGTCGTGCAACTATGGAATGAAGCTTTCTTT.

V and J are TRBV6-5 and TRBJ2-1, with 8 bases fitting TRBD1. V trimming: 6 bases; J trimming: 7 bases; junction bases outside the gene matches: 8. This CDR3 is 14 amino acids long. Germline-derived CDR1 and CDR2 are MNHEY and SVGAGI. DNA of the CDR3: TGTGCCAGCAGGGGACAGGCCGGGTGGAATGAGCAGTTCTTC. It yields the protein CASRGQAGWNEQFF.

The genes are TRBV10-3 and TRBJ1-6; 9 positions agree with TRBD1. Germline-derived CDR1 and CDR2 are ENHRY and SYGVKD. The J segment lost 5 bases and the V segment lost 10 bases, leaving 15 bases of the junction unmatched. This CDR3 contains 17 residues. The CDR3 DNA reads as TGTGCCACGGAGAGGGACAGGGTCCCCTCTCATAATTCACCCCTCCACTTT. This gives the protein CATERDRVPSHNSPLHF.

The rearrangement uses TRBV10-3 and TRBJ1-2; 7 nucleotides agree with TRBD1. CDR3 length equals 15 residues. Germline assignment: CDR1 ENHRY and CDR2 SYGVKD. Unmatched junction bases numbered 7, after V lost 4 bases and J lost 2 bases. The DNA of the CDR3 is TGTGCCATCAGTGGGGGGACAGACGCGAACTATGGCTACACCTTC. This codes for CAISGGTDANYGYTF.

J is TRBJ1-1 and V is TRBV5-1; D remains unclear. Germline V gives CDR1 SGHRS, CDR2 YFSETQ. CDR3 length: 14 amino acids. V was cut by 4 bases and J by 0 bases, with 10 bases left in between. The CDR3 nucleotides are TGCGCCAGCAGCCCGGGCCACATGAACACTGAAGCTTTCTTT. Encoded protein: CASSPGHMNTEAFF.

This sequence joins TRBV12-3 or TRBV12-4 and TRBJ2-7; D perhaps matches TRBD1 (5 bases). CDR3 size: 12 residues. V was shortened by 3 bases and J by 9 bases, with 12 bases between the two germline ends. The CDR3 DNA reads as TGTGCCAGCAGTTTCGACCAGGGAAGGCAGTACTTC. This sequence encodes CASSFDQGRQYF.

This sequence joins TRBV5-4 and TRBJ2-7; 7 bases match TRBD1. V was clipped by 4 bases and J by 5 bases; unmatched bases: 12. The CDR3 sequence is 15 residues long. CDR1 and CDR2 (germline): SGHNT, YYREEE (reference sequence). DNA of the CDR3: TGTGCCAGCAGCACCCCATCGGGACAGAAACACGAGCAGTACTTC. Translating it yields CASSTPSGQKHEQYF.

The rearrangement joins TRBV2 to TRBJ1-6; 7 bases fit TRBD1. The length of the CDR3 is 15 residues. Trimming took 7 bases from V and 0 from J; bases not matched to a gene: 3. The germline CDR1 and CDR2 sequences are SNHLY and FYNNEI. In nucleotides, the CDR3 is TGTGCCAGCAAGGGACAGAGCTCCTATAATTCACCCCTCCACTTT. It specifies CASKGQSSYNSPLHF.

This chain connects TRBV5-4 to TRBJ1-6; maybe TRBD1 (6 bases). Trimming cost V 1 base and J 7 bases, with 15 bases left between them. The CDR3 sequence is 16 residues long. Germline lookup yields CDR1 SGHNT and CDR2 YYREEE (reference sequence). This chain's CDR3 is CASSLLGASWNSPLHF. CDR3 bases: TGTGCCAGCAGCTTGTTGGGGGCTTCTTGGAATTCACCCCTCCACTTT.

This clone was recorded only once. V usage is TRBV5-6 and J usage is TRBJ2-1, with 7 bases lining up with TRBD1. The V gene end was trimmed by 2 bases and the J gene end by 5 bases; junction bases not matched to a gene: 10. CDR1 is SGHDT, CDR2 YYEEEE, per germline. The CDR3 contains 16 residues. The CDR3 reads CASSLRLTGAHNEQFF. DNA of the CDR3: TGTGCCAGCAGCTTAAGATTAACAGGGGCCCACAATGAGCAGTTCTTC.

The V gene is TRBV20-1, the J gene TRBJ1-2, with no clear D. The CDR3 runs 11 residues. Germline assignment: CDR1 DFQATT and CDR2 SNEGSKA (reference sequence). This CDR3 is CTPSSNYGYTF. CDR3 DNA: TGCACTCCCAGTTCTAACTATGGCTACACCTTC.

The chain combines TRBV5-1 with TRBJ2-6; TRBD1 aligns across 9 bases. The CDR3 sequence is 17 residues long. Losses at the gene ends were 0 bases for V and 0 bases for J; bases not matched to a gene: 1. Germline V gene sequence: CDR1 SGHRS, CDR2 YFSETQ. The CDR3 sequence is CASSLADRGSGANVLTF. The DNA for the CDR3 is TGCGCCAGCAGCTTGGCGGACAGGGGCTCTGGGGCCAACGTCCTGACTTTC.

The chain uses TRBV11-2 and TRBJ2-7; the D is unclear. Germline CDR1 and CDR2: SGHAT and FQNNGV. The CDR3 is 15 amino acids. The germline V and J ends were trimmed by 4 bases and 3 bases, with 16 bases remaining between them. The CDR3 loop reads CASSSLQALDYEQYF. The DNA for the CDR3 is TGTGCCAGCAGCTCTCTGCAGGCTCTAGACTACGAGCAGTACTTC.

The V call is TRBV10-1, the J call TRBJ1-3; D remains unclear. V was trimmed by 8 bases and J by 2 bases, leaving 16 bases between them. The CDR3 extends over 15 amino acids. Germline CDR1 WNHNN, CDR2 SYGVQD (reference sequence). The CDR3 region is CASSGPPGPGNTIYF. CDR3 sequence (DNA): TGCGCCAGCTCGGGCCCTCCCGGCCCTGGAAACACCATATATTTT.

This chain joins TRBV7-8 and TRBJ2-3; 15 bases map to TRBD2. In germline, CDR1 is SGHVS, CDR2 FQNEAQ. The CDR3 is 16 amino acids. The J segment lost 6 bases and the V segment lost 4 bases, leaving 5 bases of the junction unmatched. The CDR3 nucleotides are TGTGCCAGCAGCTCCCGGACTAGCGGGGGGGCGGATACGCAGTATTTT. Residues: CASSSRTSGGADTQYF.

In its sample, this clone was seen a few times. The chain recombines TRBV9 with TRBJ2-1, with 9 bases identical to TRBD2. The CDR3 sequence is 15 residues long. The germline gives CDR1 SGDLS, CDR2 YYNGEE. The J segment lost 2 bases and the V segment lost 4 bases, leaving 4 bases of the junction unmatched. CDR3 region: CASSQERGAYNEQFF. The CDR3 DNA reads TGTGCCAGCAGCCAAGAGCGGGGGGCCTACAATGAGCAGTTCTTC.